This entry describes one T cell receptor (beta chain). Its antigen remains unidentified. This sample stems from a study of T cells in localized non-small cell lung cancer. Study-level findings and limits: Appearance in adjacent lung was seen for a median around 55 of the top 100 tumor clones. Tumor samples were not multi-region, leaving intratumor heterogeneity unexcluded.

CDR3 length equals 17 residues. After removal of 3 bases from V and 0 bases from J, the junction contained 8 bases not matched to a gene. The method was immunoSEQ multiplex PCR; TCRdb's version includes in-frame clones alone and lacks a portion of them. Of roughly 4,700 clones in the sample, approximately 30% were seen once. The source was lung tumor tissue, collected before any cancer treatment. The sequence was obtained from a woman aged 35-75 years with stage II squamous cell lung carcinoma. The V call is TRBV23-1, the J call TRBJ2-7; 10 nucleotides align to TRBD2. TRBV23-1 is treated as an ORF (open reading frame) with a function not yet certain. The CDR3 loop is CASSHPGTSAYSYEQYF. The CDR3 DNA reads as TGCGCCAGCAGTCACCCTGGGACTAGCGCCTACTCCTACGAGCAGTACTTC.